This T cell receptor beta chain was found in a study of shared clonotypes between healthy human individuals. The CDR3 consists of 14 residues. The ends lost 11 bases at V and 3 bases at J; junction bases unmatched: 7. Germline V gene lookup returns CDR1 LNHDA and CDR2 SQIVND (reference sequence). Study findings and constraints: Tissues were not sampled, only blood, and their repertoires likely differ.

The sample holds one count of this clone. Its target is not known. Genomic DNA from each subset was divided evenly over several immunoSEQ plates. Clones were read by immunoSEQ multiplex PCR, and TCRdb kept only the in-frame ones, dropping some. The data show around 600,000 clones, more than 95% seen once. Sequencing input: naive CD4+ T cells sorted from blood. Subset defined: CD45RA+ positively selected. The rearrangement uses TRBV19 and TRBJ2-2; the match to TRBD1 covers 9 bases. This sequence was found in a woman aged 30 to 39 in good health. The chain's CDR3 is CASTDRGHTGELFF. The CDR3 nucleotides read TGTGCCTCCACGGACAGGGGTCACACCGGGGAGCTGTTTTTT. Variable domain in full (rest from reference TRBV19 and TRBJ2-2): DGGITQSPKYLFRKEGQNVTLSCEQNLNHDAMYWYRQDPGQGLRLIYYSQIVNDFQKGDIAEGYSVSREKKESFPLTVTSAQKNPTAFYLCASTDRGHTGELFFGEGSRLTVL.